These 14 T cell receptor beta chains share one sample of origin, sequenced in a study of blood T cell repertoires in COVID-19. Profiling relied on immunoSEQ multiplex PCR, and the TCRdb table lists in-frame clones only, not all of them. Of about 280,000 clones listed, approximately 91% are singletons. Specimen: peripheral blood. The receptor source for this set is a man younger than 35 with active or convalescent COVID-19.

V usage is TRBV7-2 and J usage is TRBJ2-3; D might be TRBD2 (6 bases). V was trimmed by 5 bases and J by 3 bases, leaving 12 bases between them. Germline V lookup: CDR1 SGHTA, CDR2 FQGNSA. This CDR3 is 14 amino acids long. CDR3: CASSMGSGTDTQYF. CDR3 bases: TGTGCCAGCAGCATGGGTAGCGGAACAGATACGCAGTATTTT.

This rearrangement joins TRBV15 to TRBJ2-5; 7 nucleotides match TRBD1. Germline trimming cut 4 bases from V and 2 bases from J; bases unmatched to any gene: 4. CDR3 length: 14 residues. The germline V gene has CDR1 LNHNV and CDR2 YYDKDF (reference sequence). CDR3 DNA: TGTGCCACCAGCAAGGACAGGCCACAAGAGACCCAGTACTTC. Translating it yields CATSKDRPQETQYF.

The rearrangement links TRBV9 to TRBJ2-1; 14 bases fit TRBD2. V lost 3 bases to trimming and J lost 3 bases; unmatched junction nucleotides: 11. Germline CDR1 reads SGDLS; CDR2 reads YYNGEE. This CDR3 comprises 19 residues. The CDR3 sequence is CASSAPGTSGGSIYNEQFF. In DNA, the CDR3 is TGTGCCAGCAGCGCACCCGGGACTAGCGGGGGATCTATCTACAATGAGCAGTTCTTC.

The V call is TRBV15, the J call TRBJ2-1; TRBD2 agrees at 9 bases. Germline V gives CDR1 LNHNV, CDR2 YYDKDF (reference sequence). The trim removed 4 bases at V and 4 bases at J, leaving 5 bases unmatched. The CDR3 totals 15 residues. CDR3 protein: CATSKLTSGYNEQFF. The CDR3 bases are TGTGCCACCAGCAAACTGACTAGCGGATACAATGAGCAGTTCTTC.

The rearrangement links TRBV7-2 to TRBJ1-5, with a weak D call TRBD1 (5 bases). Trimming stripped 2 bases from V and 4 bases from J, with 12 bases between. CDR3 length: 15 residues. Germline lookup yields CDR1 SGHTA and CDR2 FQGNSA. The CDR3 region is CASSLLSRVNQPQHF. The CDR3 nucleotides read TGTGCCAGCAGCTTACTATCCAGGGTAAATCAGCCCCAGCATTTT.

CDR3 region: CASRKTGDTGELFF. CDR3 bases: TGTGCCAGCAGGAAGACAGGAGACACCGGGGAGCTGTTTTTT. The rearrangement uses TRBV5-4 and TRBJ2-2, with D perhaps TRBD1 (6 bases). Germline CDR1 and CDR2: SGHNT and YYREEE (reference sequence). Trimming took off 5 bases at V and 3 bases at J, with 11 bases between the two ends. This CDR3 comprises 14 residues.

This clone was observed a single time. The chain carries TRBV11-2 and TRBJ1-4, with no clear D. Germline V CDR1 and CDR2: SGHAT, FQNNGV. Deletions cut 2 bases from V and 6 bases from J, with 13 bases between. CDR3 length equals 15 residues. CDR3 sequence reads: CASSLIGGLDEKLFF. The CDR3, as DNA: TGTGCCAGCAGCTTAATCGGCGGGTTGGATGAAAAACTGTTTTTT.

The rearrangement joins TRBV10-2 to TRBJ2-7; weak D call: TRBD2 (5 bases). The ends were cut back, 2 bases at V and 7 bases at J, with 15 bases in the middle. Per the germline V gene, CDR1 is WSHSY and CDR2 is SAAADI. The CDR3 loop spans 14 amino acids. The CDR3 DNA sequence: TGCGCCAGCAGTGAGATTTCAGGTAGGAGGGAGCAGTACTTC. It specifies CASSEISGRREQYF.

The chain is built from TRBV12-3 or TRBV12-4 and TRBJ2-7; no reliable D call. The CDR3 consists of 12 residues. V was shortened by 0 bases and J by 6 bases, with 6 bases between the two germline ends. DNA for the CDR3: TGTGCCAGCAGTTTAGCGCGCGGCGAGCAGTACTTC. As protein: CASSLARGEQYF.

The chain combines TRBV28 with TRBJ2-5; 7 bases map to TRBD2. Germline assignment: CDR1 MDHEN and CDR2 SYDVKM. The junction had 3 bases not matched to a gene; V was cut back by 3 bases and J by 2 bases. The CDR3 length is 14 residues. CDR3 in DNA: TGTGCCAGCAGTTTGGGGGGGAAACAAGAGACCCAGTACTTC. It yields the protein CASSLGGKQETQYF.

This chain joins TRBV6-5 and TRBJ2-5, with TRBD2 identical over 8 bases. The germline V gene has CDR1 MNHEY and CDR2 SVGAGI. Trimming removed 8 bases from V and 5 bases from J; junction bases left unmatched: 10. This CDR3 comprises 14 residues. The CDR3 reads CASHRGGADETQYF. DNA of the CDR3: TGTGCCAGCCACCGGGGGGGGGCTGATGAGACCCAGTACTTC.

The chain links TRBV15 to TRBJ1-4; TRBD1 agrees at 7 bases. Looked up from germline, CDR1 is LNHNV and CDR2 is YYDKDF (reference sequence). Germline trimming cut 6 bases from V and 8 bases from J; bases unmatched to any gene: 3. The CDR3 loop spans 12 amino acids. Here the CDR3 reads CATRTGKEKLFF. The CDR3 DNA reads TGTGCCACCAGGACAGGGAAAGAAAAACTGTTTTTT.

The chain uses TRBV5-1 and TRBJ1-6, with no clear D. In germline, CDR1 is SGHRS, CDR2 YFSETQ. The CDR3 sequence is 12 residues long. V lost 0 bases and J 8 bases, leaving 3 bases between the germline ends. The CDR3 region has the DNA TGCGCCAGCAGCTTGGGAGATTCACCCCTCCACTTT. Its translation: CASSLGDSPLHF.

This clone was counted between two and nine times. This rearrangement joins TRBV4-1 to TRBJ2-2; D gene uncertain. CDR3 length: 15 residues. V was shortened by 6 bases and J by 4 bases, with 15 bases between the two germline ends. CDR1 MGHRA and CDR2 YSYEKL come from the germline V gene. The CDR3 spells CASRTARRGTGELFF. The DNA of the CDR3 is TGCGCCAGCAGAACGGCCCGGCGAGGCACCGGGGAGCTGTTTTTT.